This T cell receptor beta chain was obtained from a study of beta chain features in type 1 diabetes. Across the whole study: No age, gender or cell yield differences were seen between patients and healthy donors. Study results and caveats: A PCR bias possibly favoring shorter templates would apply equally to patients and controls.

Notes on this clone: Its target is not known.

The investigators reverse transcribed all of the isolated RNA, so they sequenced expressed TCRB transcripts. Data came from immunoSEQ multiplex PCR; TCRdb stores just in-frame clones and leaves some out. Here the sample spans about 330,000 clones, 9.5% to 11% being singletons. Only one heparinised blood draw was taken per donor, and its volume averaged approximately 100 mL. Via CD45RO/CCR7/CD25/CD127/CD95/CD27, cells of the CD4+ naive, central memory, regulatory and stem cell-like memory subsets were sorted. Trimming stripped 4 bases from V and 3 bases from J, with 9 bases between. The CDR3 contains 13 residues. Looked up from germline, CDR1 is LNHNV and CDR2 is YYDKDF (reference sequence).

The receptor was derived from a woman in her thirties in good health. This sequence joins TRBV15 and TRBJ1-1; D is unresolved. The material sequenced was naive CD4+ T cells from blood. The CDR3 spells CATSTQRDTEAFF. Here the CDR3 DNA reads TGTGCCACCAGCACCCAGCGAGACACTGAAGCTTTCTTT.